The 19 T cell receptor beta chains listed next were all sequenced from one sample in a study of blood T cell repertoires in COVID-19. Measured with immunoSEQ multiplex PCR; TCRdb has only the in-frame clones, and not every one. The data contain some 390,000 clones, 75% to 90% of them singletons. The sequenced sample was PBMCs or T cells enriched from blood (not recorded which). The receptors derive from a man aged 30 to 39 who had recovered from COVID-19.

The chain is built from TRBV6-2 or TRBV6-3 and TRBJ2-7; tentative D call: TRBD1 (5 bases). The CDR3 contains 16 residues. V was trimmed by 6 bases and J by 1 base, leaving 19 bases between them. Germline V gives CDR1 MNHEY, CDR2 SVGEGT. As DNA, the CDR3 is TGTGCCAGCAGCTTCACAGGTCCGACTTCGTCCTACGAGCAGTACTTC. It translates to CASSFTGPTSSYEQYF.

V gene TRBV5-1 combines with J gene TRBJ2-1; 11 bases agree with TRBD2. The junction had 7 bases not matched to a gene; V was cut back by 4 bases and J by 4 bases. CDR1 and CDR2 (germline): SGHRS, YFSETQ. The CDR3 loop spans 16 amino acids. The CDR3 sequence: CASSVGTSGPYNEQFF. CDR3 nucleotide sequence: TGCGCCAGCAGCGTCGGGACTAGCGGACCATACAATGAGCAGTTCTTC. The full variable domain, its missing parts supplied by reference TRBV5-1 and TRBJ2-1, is KAGVTQTPRYLIKTRGQQVTLSCSPISGHRSVSWYQQTPGQGLQFLFEYFSETQRNKGNFPGRFSGRQFSNSRSEMNVSTLELGDSALYLCASSVGTSGPYNEQFFGPGTRLTVL.

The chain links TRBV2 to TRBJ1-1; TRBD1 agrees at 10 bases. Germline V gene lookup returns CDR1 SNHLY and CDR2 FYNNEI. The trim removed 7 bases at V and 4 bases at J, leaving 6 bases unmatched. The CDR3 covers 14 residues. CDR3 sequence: CASNRQGAGTEAFF. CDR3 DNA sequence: TGTGCCAGCAACAGACAGGGGGCTGGCACTGAAGCTTTCTTT.

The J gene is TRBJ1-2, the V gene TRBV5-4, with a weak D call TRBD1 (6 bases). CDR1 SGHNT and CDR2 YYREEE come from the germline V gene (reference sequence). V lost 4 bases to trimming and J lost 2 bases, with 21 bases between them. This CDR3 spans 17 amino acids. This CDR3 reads CASSPGGMGAKNYGYTF. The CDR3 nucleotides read TGTGCCAGCAGCCCGGGGGGGATGGGGGCCAAAAACTATGGCTACACCTTC.

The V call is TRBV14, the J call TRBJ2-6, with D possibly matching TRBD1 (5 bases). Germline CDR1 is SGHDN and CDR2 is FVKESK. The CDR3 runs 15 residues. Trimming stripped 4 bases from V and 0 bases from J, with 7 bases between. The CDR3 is CASSLGHSGANVLTF. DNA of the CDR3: TGTGCCAGCAGCCTGGGGCACTCTGGGGCCAACGTCCTGACTTTC.

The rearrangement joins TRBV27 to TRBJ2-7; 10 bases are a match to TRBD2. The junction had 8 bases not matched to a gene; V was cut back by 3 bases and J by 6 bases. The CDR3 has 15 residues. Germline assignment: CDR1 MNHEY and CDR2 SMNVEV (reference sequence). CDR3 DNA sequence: TGTGCCAGCAGTTTGGGCGCTAGCGGGAGTTCCGAGCAGTACTTC. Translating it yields CASSLGASGSSEQYF.

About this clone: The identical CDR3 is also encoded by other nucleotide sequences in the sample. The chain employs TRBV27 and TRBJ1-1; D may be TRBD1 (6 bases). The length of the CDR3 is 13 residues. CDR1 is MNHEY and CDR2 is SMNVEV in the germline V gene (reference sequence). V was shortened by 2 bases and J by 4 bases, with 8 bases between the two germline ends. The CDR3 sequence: CASSLVRGTEAFF. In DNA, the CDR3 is TGTGCCAGCAGTTTAGTCAGGGGCACTGAAGCTTTCTTT.

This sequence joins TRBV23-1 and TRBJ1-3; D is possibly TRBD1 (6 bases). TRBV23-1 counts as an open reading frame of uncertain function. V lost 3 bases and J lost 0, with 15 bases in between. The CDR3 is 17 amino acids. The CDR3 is CASSHPTLRGSGNTIYF. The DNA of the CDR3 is TGCGCCAGCAGTCATCCCACCCTCAGGGGCTCTGGAAACACCATATATTTT.

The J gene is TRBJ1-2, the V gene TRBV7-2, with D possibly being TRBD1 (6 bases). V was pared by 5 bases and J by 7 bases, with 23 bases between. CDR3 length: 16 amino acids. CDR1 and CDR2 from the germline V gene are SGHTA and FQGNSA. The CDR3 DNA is TGTGCCAGCAGCCCATCTCAAGCACAGGGATATACTGGCTACACCTTC. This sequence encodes CASSPSQAQGYTGYTF.

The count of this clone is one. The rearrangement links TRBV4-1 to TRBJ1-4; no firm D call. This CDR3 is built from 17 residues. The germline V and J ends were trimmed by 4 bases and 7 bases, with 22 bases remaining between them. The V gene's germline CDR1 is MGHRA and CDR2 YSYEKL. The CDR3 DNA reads TGCGCCAGCAGCCGCAGTTACTTCGGCGGGGAAGGTGAAAAACTGTTTTTT. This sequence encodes CASSRSYFGGEGEKLFF.

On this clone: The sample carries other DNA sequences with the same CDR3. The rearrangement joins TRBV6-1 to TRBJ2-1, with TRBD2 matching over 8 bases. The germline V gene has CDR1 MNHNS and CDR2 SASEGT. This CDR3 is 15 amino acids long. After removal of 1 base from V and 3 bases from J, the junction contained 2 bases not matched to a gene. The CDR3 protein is CASSEGLAGYNEQFF. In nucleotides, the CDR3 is TGTGCCAGCAGTGAAGGGCTAGCGGGCTACAATGAGCAGTTCTTC.

CDR3 nucleotides: TGTGCCAGTAGTTCGGGAAACATCGAGACCCAGTACTTC. Amino acids: CASSSGNIETQYF. The chain carries TRBV19 and TRBJ2-5; D is possibly TRBD2 (5 bases). Trimming pared 5 bases from V and 5 bases from J, leaving 12 bases between. Germline V gives CDR1 LNHDA, CDR2 SQIVND (reference sequence). The CDR3 length is 13 residues.

Here the CDR3 DNA reads TGTGCCACCAGCAGGCGGGGACTAGCGGGGGACAATGAGCAGTTCTTC. Its translation is CATSRRGLAGDNEQFF. The chain joins TRBV15 to TRBJ2-1, with 14 bases lining up with TRBD2. V gave up 3 bases and J gave up 5 bases; unmatched junction bases: 3. CDR3 length equals 16 residues. Germline V lookup: CDR1 LNHNV, CDR2 YYDKDF (reference sequence).

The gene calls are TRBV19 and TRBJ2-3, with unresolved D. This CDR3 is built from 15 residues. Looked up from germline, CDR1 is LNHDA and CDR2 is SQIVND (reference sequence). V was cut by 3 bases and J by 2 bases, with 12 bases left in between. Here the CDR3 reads CASSMRRKDTDTQYF. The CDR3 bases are TGTGCCAGTAGTATGAGGCGAAAGGACACAGATACGCAGTATTTT.

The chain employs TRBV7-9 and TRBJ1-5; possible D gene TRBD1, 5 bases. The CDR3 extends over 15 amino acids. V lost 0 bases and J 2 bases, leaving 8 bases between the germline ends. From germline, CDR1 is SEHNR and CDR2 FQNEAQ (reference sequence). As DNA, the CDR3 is TGTGCCAGCAGCTTAGCAGGGGAGGGCAATCAGCCCCAGCATTTT. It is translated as CASSLAGEGNQPQHF.

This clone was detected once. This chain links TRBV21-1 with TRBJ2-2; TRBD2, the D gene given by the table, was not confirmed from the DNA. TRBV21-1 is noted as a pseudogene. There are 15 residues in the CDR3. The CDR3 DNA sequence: TGTGCCAGCAGCAACCCCAACGGACTGGCCGGGGAGCTGTTTTTT. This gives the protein CASSNPNGLAGELFF.

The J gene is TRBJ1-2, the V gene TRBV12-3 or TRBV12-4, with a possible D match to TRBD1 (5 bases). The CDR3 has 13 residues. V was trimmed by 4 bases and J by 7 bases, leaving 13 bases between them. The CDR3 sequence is CASSYQPGGGYTF. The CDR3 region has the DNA TGTGCCAGCAGTTACCAGCCCGGGGGTGGCTACACCTTC.

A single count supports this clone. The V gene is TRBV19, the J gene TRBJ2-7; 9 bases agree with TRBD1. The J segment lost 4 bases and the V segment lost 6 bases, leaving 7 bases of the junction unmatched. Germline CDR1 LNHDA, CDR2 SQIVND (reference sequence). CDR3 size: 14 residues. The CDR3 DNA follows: TGTGCCAGTAGGACGGGACAGGGTTCATACGAGCAGTACTTC. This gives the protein CASRTGQGSYEQYF.

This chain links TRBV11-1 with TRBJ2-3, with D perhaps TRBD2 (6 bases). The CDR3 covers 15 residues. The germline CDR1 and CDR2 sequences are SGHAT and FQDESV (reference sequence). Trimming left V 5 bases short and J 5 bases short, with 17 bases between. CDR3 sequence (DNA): TGTGCCAGCAGCATCCACCCCACCGGGGGAGATACGCAGTATTTT. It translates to CASSIHPTGGDTQYF. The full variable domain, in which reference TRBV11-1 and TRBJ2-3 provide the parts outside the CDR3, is EAEVAQSPRYKITEKSQAVAFWCDPISGHATLYWYRQILGQGPELLVQFQDESVVDDSQLPKDRFSAERLKGVDSTLKIQPAELGDSAMYLCASSIHPTGGDTQYFGPGTRLTVL.